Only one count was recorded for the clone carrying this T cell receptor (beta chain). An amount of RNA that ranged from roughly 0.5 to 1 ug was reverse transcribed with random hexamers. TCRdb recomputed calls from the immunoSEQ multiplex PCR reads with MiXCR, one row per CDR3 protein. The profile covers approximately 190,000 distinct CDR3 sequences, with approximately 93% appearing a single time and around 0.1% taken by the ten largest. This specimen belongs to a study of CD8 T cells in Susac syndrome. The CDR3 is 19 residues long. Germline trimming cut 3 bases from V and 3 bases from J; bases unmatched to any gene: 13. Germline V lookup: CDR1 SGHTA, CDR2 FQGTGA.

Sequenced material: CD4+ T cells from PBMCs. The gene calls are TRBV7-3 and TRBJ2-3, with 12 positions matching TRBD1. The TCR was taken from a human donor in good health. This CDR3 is CASSFPSAGQGARTDTQYF. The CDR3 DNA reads TGTGCCAGCAGCTTCCCTTCCGCGGGACAGGGGGCGAGAACAGATACGCAGTATTTT.